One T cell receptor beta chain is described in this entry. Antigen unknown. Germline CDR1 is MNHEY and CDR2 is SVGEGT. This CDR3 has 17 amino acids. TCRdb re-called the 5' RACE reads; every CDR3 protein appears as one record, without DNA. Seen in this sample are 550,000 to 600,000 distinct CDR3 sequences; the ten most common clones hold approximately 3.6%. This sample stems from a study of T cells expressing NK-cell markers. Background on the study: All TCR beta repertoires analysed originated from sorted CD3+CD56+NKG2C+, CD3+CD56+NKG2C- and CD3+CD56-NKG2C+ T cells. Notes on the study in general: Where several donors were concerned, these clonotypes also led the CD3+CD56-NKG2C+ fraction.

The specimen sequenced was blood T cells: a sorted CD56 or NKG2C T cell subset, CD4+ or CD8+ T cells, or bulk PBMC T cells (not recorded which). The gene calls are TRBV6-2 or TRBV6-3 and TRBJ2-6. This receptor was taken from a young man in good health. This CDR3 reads CASSETVTNSGANVLTF.